This TCR beta chain is drawn from a study of response to subunit inactivated influenza vaccine. In germline, CDR1 is MNHEY, CDR2 SVGAGI. The germline V and J ends were trimmed by 6 bases and 1 base, with 9 bases remaining between them. This CDR3 is 13 amino acids long. TCRdb processed the RT-PCR reads anew with MiXCR; each CDR3 protein has one entry. The sample lists about 500,000 distinct CDR3 sequences; approximately 15% were seen once. The source is a man aged 50 to 69 who received an inactivated influenza vaccine. The specimen comprised CD4+ T cells sorted from PBMCs, sampled approximately 25 months after vaccination. The chain employs TRBV6-5 and TRBJ1-2; perhaps TRBD1 as D (5 bases). The CDR3 reads CASRFQGNYGYTF. Written as DNA, the CDR3 is TGTGCCAGCAGGTTTCAGGGTAACTATGGCTACACCTTC.